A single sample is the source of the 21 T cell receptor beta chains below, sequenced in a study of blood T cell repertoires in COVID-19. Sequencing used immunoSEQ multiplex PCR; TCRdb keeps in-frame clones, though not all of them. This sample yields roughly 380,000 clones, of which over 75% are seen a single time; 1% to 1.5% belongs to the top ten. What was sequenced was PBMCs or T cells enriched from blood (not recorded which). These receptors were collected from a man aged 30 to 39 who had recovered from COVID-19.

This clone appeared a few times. The CDR3 DNA reads TGTGCCACCTCCCCGGGACAGGGAGTCGAGGGCTACACCTTC. Translated: CATSPGQGVEGYTF. The gene calls are TRBV24-1 and TRBJ1-2; 9 bases line up with TRBD1. Trimming cost V 9 bases and J 8 bases; bases outside gene matches: 12. The CDR3 contains 14 residues. Per the germline V gene, CDR1 is KGHDR and CDR2 is SFDVKD.

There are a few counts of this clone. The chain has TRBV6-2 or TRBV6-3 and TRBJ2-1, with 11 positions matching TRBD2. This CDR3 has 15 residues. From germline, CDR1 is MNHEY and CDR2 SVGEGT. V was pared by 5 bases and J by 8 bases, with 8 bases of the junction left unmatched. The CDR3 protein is CASSSLAGGLDEQFF. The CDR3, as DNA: TGTGCCAGCAGTAGTCTAGCGGGGGGTTTAGATGAGCAGTTCTTC.

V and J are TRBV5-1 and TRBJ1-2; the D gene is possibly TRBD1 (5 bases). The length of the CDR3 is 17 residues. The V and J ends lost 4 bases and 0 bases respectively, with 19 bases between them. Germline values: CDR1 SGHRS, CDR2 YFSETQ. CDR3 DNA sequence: TGCGCCAGCAGCCCGGAACAGGTAGTAAGGTCTAACTATGGCTACACCTTC. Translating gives CASSPEQVVRSNYGYTF.

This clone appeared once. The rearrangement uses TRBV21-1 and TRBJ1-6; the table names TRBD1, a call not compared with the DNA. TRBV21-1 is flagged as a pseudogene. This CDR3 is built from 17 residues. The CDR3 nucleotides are TGTGCCAGCAGCAAATCGGGACAGGGTAAGGGGAATTCACCCCTCCACTTT. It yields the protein CASSKSGQGKGNSPLHF.

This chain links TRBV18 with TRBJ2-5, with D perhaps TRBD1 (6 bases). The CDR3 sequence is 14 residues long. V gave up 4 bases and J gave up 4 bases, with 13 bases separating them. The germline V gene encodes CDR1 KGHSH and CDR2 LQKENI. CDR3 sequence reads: CASSLSGVRETQYF. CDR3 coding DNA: TGTGCCAGCTCACTCTCAGGGGTCCGAGAGACCCAGTACTTC.

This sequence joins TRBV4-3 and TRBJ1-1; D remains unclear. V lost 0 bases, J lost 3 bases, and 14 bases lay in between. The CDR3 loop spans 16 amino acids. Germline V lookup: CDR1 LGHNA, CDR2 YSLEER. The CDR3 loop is CASSQDRWEADTEAFF. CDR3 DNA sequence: TGCGCCAGCAGCCAAGATCGATGGGAAGCGGACACTGAAGCTTTCTTT.

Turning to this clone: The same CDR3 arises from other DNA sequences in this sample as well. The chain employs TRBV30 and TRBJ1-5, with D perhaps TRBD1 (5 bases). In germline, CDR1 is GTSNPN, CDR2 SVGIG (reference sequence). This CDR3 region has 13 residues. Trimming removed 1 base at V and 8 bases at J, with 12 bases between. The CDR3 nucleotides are TGTGCCTGGAGTGGGCAGGGAACGGAGCCCCAGCATTTT. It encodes CAWSGQGTEPQHF.

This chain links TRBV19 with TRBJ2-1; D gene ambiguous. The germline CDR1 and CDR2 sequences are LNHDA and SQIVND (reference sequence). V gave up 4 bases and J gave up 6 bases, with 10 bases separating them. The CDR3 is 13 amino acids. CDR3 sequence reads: CASSTNLLNEQFF. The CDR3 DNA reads TGTGCCAGTAGTACTAATCTCCTCAATGAGCAGTTCTTC.

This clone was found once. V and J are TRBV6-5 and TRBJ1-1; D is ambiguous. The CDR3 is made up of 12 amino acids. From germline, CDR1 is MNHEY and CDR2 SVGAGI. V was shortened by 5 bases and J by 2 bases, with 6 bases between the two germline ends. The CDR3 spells CASSRSNTEAFF. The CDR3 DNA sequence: TGTGCCAGCAGTCGCAGTAACACTGAAGCTTTCTTT.

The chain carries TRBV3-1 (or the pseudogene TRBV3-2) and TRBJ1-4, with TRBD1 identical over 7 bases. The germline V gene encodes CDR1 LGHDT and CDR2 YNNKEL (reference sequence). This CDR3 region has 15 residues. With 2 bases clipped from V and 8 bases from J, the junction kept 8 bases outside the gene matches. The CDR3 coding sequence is TGTGCCAGCAGCCAATTCCTGACAGGGAACGAAAAACTGTTTTTT. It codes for CASSQFLTGNEKLFF.

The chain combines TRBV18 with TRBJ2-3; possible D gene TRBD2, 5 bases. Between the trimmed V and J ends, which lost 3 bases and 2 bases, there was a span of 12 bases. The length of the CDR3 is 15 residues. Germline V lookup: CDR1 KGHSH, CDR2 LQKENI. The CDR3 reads CASSPNRGFTDTQYF. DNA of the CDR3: TGTGCCAGCTCACCGAACCGGGGATTCACAGATACGCAGTATTTT.

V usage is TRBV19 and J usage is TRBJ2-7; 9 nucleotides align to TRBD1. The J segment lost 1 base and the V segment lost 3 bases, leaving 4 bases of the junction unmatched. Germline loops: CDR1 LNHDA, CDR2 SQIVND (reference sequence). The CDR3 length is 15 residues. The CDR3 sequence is CASSISDRGSYEQYF. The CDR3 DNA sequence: TGTGCCAGTAGTATCTCAGACAGGGGGTCCTACGAGCAGTACTTC.

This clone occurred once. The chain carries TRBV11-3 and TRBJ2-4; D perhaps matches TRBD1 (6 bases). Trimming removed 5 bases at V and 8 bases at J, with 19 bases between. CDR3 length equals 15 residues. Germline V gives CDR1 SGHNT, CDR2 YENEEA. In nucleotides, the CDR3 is TGTGCCAGCAGCCCCTCCACAGGGAACAGGGACATTCAGTACTTC. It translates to CASSPSTGNRDIQYF.

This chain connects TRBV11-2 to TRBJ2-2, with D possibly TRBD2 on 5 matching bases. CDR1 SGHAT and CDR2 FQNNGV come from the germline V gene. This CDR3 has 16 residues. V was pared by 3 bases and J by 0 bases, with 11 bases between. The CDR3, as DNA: TGTGCCAGCAGCTTGTCCGGACTGGCGAACACCGGGGAGCTGTTTTTT. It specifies CASSLSGLANTGELFF.

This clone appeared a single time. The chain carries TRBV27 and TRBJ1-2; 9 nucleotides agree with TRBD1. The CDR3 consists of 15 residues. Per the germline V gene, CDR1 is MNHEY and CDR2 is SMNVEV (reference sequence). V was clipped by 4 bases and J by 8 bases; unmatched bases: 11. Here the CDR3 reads CASSYGPGQGGGYTF. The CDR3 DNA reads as TGTGCCAGCAGTTATGGACCGGGACAGGGCGGCGGCTACACCTTC.

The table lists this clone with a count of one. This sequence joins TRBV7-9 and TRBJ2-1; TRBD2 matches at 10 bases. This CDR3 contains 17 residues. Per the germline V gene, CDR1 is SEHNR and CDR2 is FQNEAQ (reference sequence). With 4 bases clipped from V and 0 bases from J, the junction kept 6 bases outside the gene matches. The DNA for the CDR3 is TGTGCCAGCAGCTCTAGCGGGGGCCTTAGCTCCTACAATGAGCAGTTCTTC. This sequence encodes CASSSSGGLSSYNEQFF.

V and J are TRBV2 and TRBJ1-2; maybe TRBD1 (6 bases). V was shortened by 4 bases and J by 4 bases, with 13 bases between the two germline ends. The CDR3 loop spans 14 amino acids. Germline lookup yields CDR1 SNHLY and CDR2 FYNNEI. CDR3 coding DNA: TGTGCCAGCAGTGGTGACAGGCAACTCTATGGCTACACCTTC. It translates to CASSGDRQLYGYTF.

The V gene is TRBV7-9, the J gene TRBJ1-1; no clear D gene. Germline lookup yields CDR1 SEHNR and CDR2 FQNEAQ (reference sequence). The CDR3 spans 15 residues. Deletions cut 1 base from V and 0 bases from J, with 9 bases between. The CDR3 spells CASSLEVTVNTEAFF. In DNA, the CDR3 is TGTGCCAGCAGCTTAGAAGTAACAGTGAACACTGAAGCTTTCTTT.

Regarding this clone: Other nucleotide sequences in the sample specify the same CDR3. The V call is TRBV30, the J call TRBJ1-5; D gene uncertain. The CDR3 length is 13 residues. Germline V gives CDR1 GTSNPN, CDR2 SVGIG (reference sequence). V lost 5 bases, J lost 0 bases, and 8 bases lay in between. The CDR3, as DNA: TGTGCCTGGGGAACGGGTAGCAATCAGCCCCAGCATTTT. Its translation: CAWGTGSNQPQHF.

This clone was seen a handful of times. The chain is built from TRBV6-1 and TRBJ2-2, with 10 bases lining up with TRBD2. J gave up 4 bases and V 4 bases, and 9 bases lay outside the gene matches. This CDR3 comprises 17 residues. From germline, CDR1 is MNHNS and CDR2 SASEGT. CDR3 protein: CASSGFWERGGTGELFF. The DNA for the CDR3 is TGTGCCAGCAGTGGTTTTTGGGAGCGGGGGGGCACCGGGGAGCTGTTTTTT.

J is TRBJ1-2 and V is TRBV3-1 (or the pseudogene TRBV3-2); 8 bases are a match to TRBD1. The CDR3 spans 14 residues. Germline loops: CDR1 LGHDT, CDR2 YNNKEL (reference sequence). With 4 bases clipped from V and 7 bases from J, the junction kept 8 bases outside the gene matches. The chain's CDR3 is CASSPFQGAGGYTF. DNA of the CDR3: TGTGCCAGCAGCCCGTTCCAGGGGGCGGGTGGCTACACCTTC.